The clone carrying this T cell receptor beta chain was seen a handful of times. These data are taken from a study of shared clonotypes between healthy human individuals. Every subset had its genomic DNA shared out evenly among several immunoSEQ plates. TCRdb's copy holds only in-frame clones and misses some; the assay was immunoSEQ multiplex PCR. The sample lists more than 600,000 clones, 90% to 95% occurring once. In the naive CD8 group, cells lacked CD45RO and were positively selected for CCR7, so terminally differentiated effector memory CD45RA+ cells were left out. Specimen: naive CD8+ T cells sorted from blood. The clonotype originates from a young man in good health.

CDR3 loop: CASSGRPGSDYGYTF. CDR3 nucleotide sequence: TGTGCCAGCAGCGGCAGGCCAGGGTCGGACTATGGCTACACCTTC. The chain is built from TRBV7-9 and TRBJ1-2; tentative D call: TRBD1 (5 bases). In germline, CDR1 is SEHNR, CDR2 FQNEAQ (reference sequence). The CDR3 loop spans 15 amino acids. The V end lost 5 bases, the J end lost 3 bases, and 16 bases lay between the germline ends.